This T cell receptor beta chain was captured in a study of cytomegalovirus exposure and HLA in healthy donors. Study-level results: Association of 16,951 TCR beta sequences with HLA alleles was found at 0.05 false discovery rate in a later analysis.

PCR amplification relied on 60 Vbeta primers (plus 13 Jbeta primers). Only in-frame clones appear in the TCRdb table, and some are missing; sequencing was by immunoSEQ multiplex PCR. The listing contains about 200,000 clones. Remarks on this clone: Its cognate antigen is unknown.

The sample consisted of PBMCs. This receptor was identified in a girl aged 2-10 years in good health and CMV-seropositive.

The CDR3, as DNA: TGTGCCAGTAGTCCCGATTCCGTGAGGGCAGATACGCAGTATTTT. Translated: CASSPDSVRADTQYF. The chain couples TRBV19 to TRBJ2-3; TRBD2 might be the D (5 bases). The CDR3 loop spans 15 amino acids. Trimming removed 5 bases at V and 4 bases at J, with 16 bases between. Germline V gene sequence: CDR1 LNHDA, CDR2 SQIVND (reference sequence).